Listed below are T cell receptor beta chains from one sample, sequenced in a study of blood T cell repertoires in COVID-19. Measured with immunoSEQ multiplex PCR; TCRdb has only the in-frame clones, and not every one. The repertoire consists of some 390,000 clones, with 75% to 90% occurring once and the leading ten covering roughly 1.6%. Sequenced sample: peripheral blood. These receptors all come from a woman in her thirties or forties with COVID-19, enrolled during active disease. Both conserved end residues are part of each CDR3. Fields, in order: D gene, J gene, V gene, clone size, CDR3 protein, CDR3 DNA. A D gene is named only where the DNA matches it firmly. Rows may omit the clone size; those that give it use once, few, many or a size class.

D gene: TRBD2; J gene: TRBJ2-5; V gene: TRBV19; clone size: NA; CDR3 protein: CASMLAGAGETQYF; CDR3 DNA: TGTGCCAGCATGTTAGCGGGAGCTGGAGAGACCCAGTACTTC
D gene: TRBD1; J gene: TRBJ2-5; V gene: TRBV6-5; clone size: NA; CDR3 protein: CASSYRAGGYQETQYF; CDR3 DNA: TGTGCCAGCAGTTACCGGGCAGGGGGCTACCAAGAGACCCAGTACTTC
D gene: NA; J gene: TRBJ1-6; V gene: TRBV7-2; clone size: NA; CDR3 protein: CASSLDRLSQSPLHF; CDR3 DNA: TGTGCCAGCAGCCTCGACAGGCTCAGTCAGTCACCCCTCCACTTT
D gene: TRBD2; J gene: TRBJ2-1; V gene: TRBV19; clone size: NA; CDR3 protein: CASSTGLAGFNNEQFF; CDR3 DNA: TGTGCCAGTAGTACGGGACTAGCGGGGTTTAACAATGAGCAGTTCTTC
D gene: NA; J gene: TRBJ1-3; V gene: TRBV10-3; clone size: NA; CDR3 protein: CAGAEYSGNTIYF; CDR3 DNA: TGTGCCGGAGCGGAGTACTCTGGAAACACCATATATTTT
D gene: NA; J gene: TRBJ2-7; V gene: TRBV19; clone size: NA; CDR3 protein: CASRTLGLPGDEQYF; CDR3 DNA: TGTGCCAGTAGGACCTTAGGACTCCCTGGAGACGAGCAGTACTTC
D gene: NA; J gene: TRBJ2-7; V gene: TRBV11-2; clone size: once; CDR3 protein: CASSFSSTPNYEQYF; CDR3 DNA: TGTGCCAGCAGCTTTAGTTCTACTCCGAACTACGAGCAGTACTTC
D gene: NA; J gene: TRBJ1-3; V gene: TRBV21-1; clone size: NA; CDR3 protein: CASSGRGRVAGNTIYF; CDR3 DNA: TGTGCCAGCAGCGGCAGGGGGCGGGTGGCTGGAAACACCATATATTTT
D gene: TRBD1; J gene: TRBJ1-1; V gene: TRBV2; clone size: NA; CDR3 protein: CASSRTGHTEAFF; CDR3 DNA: TGTGCCAGCAGTAGGACAGGGCACACTGAAGCTTTCTTT
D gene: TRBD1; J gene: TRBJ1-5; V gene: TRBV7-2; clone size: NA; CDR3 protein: CASSPGGSNQPQHF; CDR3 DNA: TGTGCCAGCAGCCCAGGGGGGAGCAATCAGCCCCAGCATTTT
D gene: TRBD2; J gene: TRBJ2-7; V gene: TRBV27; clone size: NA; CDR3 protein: CASSPSGGMTYEQYF; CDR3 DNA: TGTGCCAGCAGTCCCAGCGGGGGCATGACCTACGAGCAGTACTTC
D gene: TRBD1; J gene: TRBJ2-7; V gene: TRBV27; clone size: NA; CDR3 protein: CASRDRRTAEQYF; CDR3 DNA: TGTGCCAGTAGGGACAGGAGAACAGCCGAGCAGTACTTC
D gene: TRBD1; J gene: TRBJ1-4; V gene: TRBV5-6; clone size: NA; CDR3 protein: CASSSRTGRLREKLFF; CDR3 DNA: TGTGCCAGCAGCTCTCGGACAGGGCGGTTAAGGGAAAAACTGTTTTTT
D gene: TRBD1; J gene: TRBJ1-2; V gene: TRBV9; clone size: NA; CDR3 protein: CASSVGPGQTFYGYTF; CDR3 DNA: TGTGCCAGCAGCGTAGGACCGGGACAGACATTCTATGGCTACACCTTC
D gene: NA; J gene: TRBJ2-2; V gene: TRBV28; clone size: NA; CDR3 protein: CASSLAGSNTGELFF; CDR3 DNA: TGTGCCAGCAGTTTAGCGGGATCGAACACCGGGGAGCTGTTTTTT
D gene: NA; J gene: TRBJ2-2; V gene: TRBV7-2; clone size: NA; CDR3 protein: CASSSRGRGTGELFF; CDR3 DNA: TGTGCCAGCAGCTCCAGGGGGCGGGGGACCGGGGAGCTGTTTTTT
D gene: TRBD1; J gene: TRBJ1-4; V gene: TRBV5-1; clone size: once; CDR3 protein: CASSYTHGTGAITNEKLFF; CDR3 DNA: TGCGCCAGCAGCTACACGCACGGGACAGGGGCTATAACTAATGAAAAACTGTTTTTT
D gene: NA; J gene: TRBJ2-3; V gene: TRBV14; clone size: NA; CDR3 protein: CASRREGGTDTQYF; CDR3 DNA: TGTGCCAGCAGAAGAGAGGGCGGCACAGATACGCAGTATTTT
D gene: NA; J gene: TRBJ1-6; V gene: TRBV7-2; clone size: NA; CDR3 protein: CASSSNNSPLHF; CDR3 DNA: TGTGCCAGCAGCTCAAATAATTCACCCCTCCACTTT
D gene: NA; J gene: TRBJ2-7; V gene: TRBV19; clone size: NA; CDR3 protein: CASSIAGKTYEQYF; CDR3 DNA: TGTGCCAGTAGTATAGCGGGAAAAACCTACGAGCAGTACTTC
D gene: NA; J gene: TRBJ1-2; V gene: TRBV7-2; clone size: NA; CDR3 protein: CASNRVKGQSAYYGYTF; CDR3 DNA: TGTGCCAGCAACCGGGTTAAGGGGCAGTCGGCCTACTATGGCTACACCTTC
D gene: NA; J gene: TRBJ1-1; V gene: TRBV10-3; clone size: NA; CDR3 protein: CAISVKEQGQAFF; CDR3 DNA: TGTGCCATCAGTGTCAAAGAACAGGGACAAGCTTTCTTT
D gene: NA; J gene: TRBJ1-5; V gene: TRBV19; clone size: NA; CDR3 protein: CASSIYRTGNQPQHF; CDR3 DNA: TGTGCCAGTAGTATATACCGGACAGGCAATCAGCCCCAGCATTTT
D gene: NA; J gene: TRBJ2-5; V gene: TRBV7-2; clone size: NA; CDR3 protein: CASSLGRVETQYF; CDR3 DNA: TGTGCCAGCAGCTTAGGGAGGGTAGAGACCCAGTACTTC
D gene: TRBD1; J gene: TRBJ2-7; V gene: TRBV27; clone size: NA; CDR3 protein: CASSPDRGRAYEQYF; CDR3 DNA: TGTGCCAGCAGTCCAGACAGGGGTAGGGCCTACGAGCAGTACTTC
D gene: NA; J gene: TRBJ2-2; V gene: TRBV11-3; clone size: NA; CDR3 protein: CASSSNGVGTGELFF; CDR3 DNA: TGTGCCAGCAGCTCGAACGGGGTCGGCACCGGGGAGCTGTTTTTT
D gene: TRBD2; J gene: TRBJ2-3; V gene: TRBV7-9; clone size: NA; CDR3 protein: CASSLASGTSGYTDTQYF; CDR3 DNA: TGTGCCAGCAGCTTAGCGAGTGGGACTAGCGGGTACACAGATACGCAGTATTTT
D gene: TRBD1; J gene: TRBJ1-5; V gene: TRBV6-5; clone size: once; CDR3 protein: CASRGQGSVDQPQHF; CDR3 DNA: TGTGCCAGCAGGGGACAGGGGTCTGTCGATCAGCCCCAGCATTTT
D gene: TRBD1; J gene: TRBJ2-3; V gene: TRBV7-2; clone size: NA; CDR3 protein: CASSSGTYRGDTQYF; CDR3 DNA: TGTGCCAGCAGCTCCGGGACTTACAGGGGGGATACGCAGTATTTT
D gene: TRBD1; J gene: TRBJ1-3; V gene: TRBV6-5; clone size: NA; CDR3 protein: CASSYSGTGSNTIYF; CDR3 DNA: TGTGCCAGCAGTTACTCCGGGACAGGGAGTAACACCATATATTTT
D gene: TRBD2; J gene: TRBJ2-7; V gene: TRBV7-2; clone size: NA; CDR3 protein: CASSLVLRGGYEQYF; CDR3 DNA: TGTGCCAGCAGCTTAGTTCTGCGGGGGGGCTACGAGCAGTACTTC
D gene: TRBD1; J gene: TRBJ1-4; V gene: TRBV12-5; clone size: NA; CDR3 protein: CASASDRVGEKLFF; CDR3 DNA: TGTGCTAGTGCCTCGGACAGGGTGGGTGAAAAACTGTTTTTT
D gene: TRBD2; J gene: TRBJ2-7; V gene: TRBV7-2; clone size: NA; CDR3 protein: CASSSQSGGPYEQYF; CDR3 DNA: TGTGCCAGCAGCTCCCAATCGGGAGGGCCCTACGAGCAGTACTTC
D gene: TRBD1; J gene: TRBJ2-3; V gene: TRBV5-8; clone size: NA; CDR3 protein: CASSPDRDTVTDTQYF; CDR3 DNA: TGTGCCAGCAGCCCGGACAGGGATACGGTCACAGATACGCAGTATTTT
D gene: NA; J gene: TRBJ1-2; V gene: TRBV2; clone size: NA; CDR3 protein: CASNLQGSNYGYTF; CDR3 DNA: TGTGCCAGCAATTTACAGGGCTCTAACTATGGCTACACCTTC
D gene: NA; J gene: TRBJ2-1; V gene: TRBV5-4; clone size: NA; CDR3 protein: CASSSWTGNEQFF; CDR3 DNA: TGTGCCAGCAGCTCCTGGACTGGGAATGAGCAGTTCTTC
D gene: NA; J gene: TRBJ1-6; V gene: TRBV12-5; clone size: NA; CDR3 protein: CASGLEADSPLHF; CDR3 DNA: TGTGCTAGTGGTTTGGAAGCGGATTCACCCCTCCACTTT
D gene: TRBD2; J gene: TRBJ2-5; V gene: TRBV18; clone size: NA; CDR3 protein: CASSPREGLETQYF; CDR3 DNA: TGTGCCAGCTCACCGAGGGAGGGCCTAGAGACCCAGTACTTC
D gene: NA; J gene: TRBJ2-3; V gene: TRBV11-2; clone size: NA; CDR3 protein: CASHRGGSADTQYF; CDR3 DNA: TGTGCCAGCCATAGGGGAGGTTCTGCAGATACGCAGTATTTT
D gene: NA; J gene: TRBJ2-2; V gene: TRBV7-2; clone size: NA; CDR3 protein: CASSLTTSTGELFF; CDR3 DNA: TGTGCCAGCAGCTTAACAACTAGCACCGGGGAGCTGTTTTTT